Listed below are T cell receptor beta chains from one sample, sequenced in a study of blood T cell repertoires in COVID-19. Produced via immunoSEQ multiplex PCR; TCRdb's table is partial and in-frame only. The sample records around 230,000 clones, approximately 80% being singletons. The specimen sequenced was peripheral blood. The source is a woman older than 75 with acute or convalescent COVID-19. CDR3s include the opening cysteine and the closing phenylalanine or tryptophan. A D gene is named only where the DNA matches it firmly. Rows give clone size only sometimes, using once, few, many, or a class for an expanded clone.

size,length,J,D,V,CDR3,DNA
NA,15,TRBJ1-2,NA,TRBV28,CASKPPRTANYGYTF,TGTGCCAGCAAACCCCCACGGACAGCTAACTATGGCTACACCTTC
NA,14,TRBJ1-1,NA,TRBV5-4,CASSPGQRNTEAFF,TGTGCCAGCAGCCCAGGACAGCGGAACACTGAAGCTTTCTTT
NA,13,TRBJ1-4,NA,TRBV5-1,CASSMGANEKLFF,TGCGCCAGCAGCATGGGGGCAAATGAAAAACTGTTTTTT
NA,15,TRBJ1-4,TRBD1,TRBV19,CASSTYRGSNEKLFF,TGTGCCAGTAGTACTTACAGGGGCAGTAATGAAAAACTGTTTTTT
NA,15,TRBJ2-2,TRBD2,TRBV19,CASRRLASNTGELFF,TGTGCCAGTAGGCGACTAGCTTCAAACACCGGGGAGCTGTTTTTT
NA,14,TRBJ1-5,TRBD1,TRBV5-6,CASSEGQANQPQHF,TGTGCCAGCAGCGAGGGACAGGCCAATCAGCCCCAGCATTTT
once,13,TRBJ2-5,TRBD2,TRBV6-6,CATRQSGGETQYF,TGTGCCACACGGCAAAGCGGGGGAGAGACCCAGTACTTC
NA,16,TRBJ2-7,TRBD2,TRBV10-3,CAISEVSGGSSYEQYF,TGTGCCATCAGTGAAGTAAGCGGGGGGTCCTCCTACGAGCAGTACTTC
NA,15,TRBJ2-5,TRBD1,TRBV28,CASVSPRTGKETQYF,TGTGCCAGCGTCTCCCCCCGGACAGGGAAAGAGACCCAGTACTTC
NA,15,TRBJ1-6,NA,TRBV7-9,CASSPLTGGNSPLHF,TGTGCCAGCAGCCCCCTCACGGGGGGCAATTCACCCCTCCACTTT
few,15,TRBJ1-1,NA,TRBV7-6,CASSLAGARGSEAFF,TGTGCCAGCAGCTTAGCAGGCGCCCGGGGGTCAGAAGCTTTCTTT
NA,14,TRBJ1-3,TRBD1,TRBV5-1,CASSSGQGGNTIYF,TGCGCCAGCAGCTCCGGACAGGGAGGAAACACCATATATTTT
NA,13,TRBJ1-1,NA,TRBV7-3,CASRSHRSTEAFF,TGTGCCAGCAGGTCCCACAGGAGCACTGAAGCTTTCTTT
NA,14,TRBJ2-5,NA,TRBV19,CASSIRDNQETQYF,TGTGCCAGTAGTATCCGGGACAACCAAGAGACCCAGTACTTC
few,16,TRBJ2-6,TRBD1,TRBV5-6,CASSLDRGVGANVLTF,TGTGCCAGCAGCTTGGACAGGGGAGTTGGGGCCAACGTCCTGACTTTC
NA,16,TRBJ1-3,NA,TRBV28,CASSLRGGNSGNTIYF,TGTGCCAGCAGTTTACGGGGGGGAAACTCTGGAAACACCATATATTTT
NA,15,TRBJ1-5,TRBD1,TRBV5-1,CASSLGQGGNQPQHF,TGCGCCAGCAGCTTGGGACAGGGTGGAAATCAGCCCCAGCATTTT
NA,17,TRBJ2-2,TRBD2,TRBV5-4,CASSLGSGGLNTGELFF,TGTGCCAGCAGCTTGGGGAGCGGGGGCCTTAACACCGGGGAGCTGTTTTTT
NA,15,TRBJ2-7,TRBD1,TRBV5-4,CASSPGQGFTYEQYF,TGTGCCAGCAGCCCGGGACAGGGGTTTACCTACGAGCAGTACTTC
NA,14,TRBJ2-5,NA,TRBV28,CASSFPDRQETQYF,TGTGCCAGCAGTTTTCCCGACAGGCAAGAGACCCAGTACTTC
NA,14,TRBJ2-1,NA,TRBV7-9,CASSLSTVYNEQFF,TGTGCCAGCAGCTTAAGTACAGTCTACAATGAGCAGTTCTTC
NA,13,TRBJ1-1,NA,TRBV11-1,CASIQQGNTEAFF,TGTGCCAGCATCCAACAGGGGAACACTGAAGCTTTCTTT
NA,16,TRBJ1-1,TRBD1,TRBV5-1,CASSYLSGQGNSEAFF,TGCGCCAGCAGCTACTTATCGGGACAGGGGAATAGTGAAGCTTTCTTT
NA,16,TRBJ2-7,TRBD1,TRBV4-1,CASSQGWTGFAYEQYF,TGCGCCAGCAGCCAAGGATGGACAGGGTTCGCCTACGAGCAGTACTTC
NA,15,TRBJ2-3,TRBD2,TRBV19,CASSPPDGRTDTQYF,TGTGCCAGTAGTCCCCCCGACGGGAGGACAGATACGCAGTATTTT
NA,16,TRBJ2-6,TRBD1,TRBV12-5,CASGPPRGSGANVLTF,TGTGCTAGTGGTCCCCCCAGGGGGTCCGGGGCCAACGTCCTGACTTTC
NA,12,TRBJ1-1,NA,TRBV19,CASSILGAKAFF,TGTGCCAGTAGTATTCTGGGGGCCAAAGCTTTCTTT
NA,13,TRBJ2-1,TRBD1,TRBV12-3/TRBV12-4,CASRTTGGGEQFF,TGTGCCAGCAGGACGACAGGGGGAGGGGAGCAGTTCTTC
NA,16,TRBJ1-4,NA,TRBV5-1,CASSLDATGGSEKLFF,TGCGCCAGCAGCTTGGATGCCACTGGAGGTAGTGAAAAACTGTTTTTT
NA,11,TRBJ1-1,NA,TRBV2,CASSRGTEAFF,TGTGCCAGCAGTAGGGGGACTGAAGCTTTCTTT
NA,15,TRBJ2-1,TRBD1,TRBV24-1,CATSDLGTGVSEQFF,TGTGCCACCAGTGATTTGGGGACAGGGGTCAGTGAGCAGTTCTTC
NA,15,TRBJ2-3,TRBD2,TRBV2,CASSIGAGGTDTQYF,TGTGCCAGCAGTATTGGGGCGGGGGGGACAGATACGCAGTATTTT
NA,16,TRBJ1-2,NA,TRBV27,CASSFTGQITWDGYTF,TGTGCCAGCAGTTTTACCGGACAGATTACCTGGGATGGCTACACCTTC
once,14,TRBJ1-5,TRBD1,TRBV2,CASSPTGDNQPQHF,TGTGCCAGCAGTCCGACAGGGGACAATCAGCCCCAGCATTTT
NA,14,TRBJ1-6,TRBD1,TRBV6-5,CASRKGAVGSPLHF,TGTGCCAGCAGAAAGGGGGCGGTAGGGTCACCCCTCCACTTT
once,16,TRBJ1-3,NA,TRBV7-2,CASSLVHTGSGNTIYF,TGTGCCAGCAGCTTAGTCCACACAGGGTCTGGAAACACCATATATTTT